Below are 3 T cell receptor beta chains sequenced from a single sample in a study of T cells in women clearing cervical HPV infection. Profiling relied on immunoSEQ multiplex PCR, and the TCRdb table lists in-frame clones only, not all of them. The sample data list around 33,000 clones. The material sequenced was blood buffy coat. The receptors here all came from a woman aged 18-70 years with a cervical HPV16 infection that either progressed to CIN3+ or cleared (not recorded which).

For this clone: The sequenced fragment ends 3 residues before the CDR3 boundary, so the rest is inferred from the germline J gene. This sequence joins TRBV2 and TRBJ2-5; D unresolved. The V end lost 1 base, the J end lost 4 bases, and 10 bases lay between the germline ends. CDR1 SNHLY and CDR2 FYNNEI come from the germline V gene. The CDR3 totals 14 residues. CDR3 region: CASSEEISGETQYF. The DNA read from the CDR3 is TGTGCCAGCAGTGAAGAAATCTCAGGAGAGACC.

A word on this clone: Coverage ceases 3 residues before the CDR3 finishes, and the germline J gene fills in the end. J is TRBJ2-7 and V is TRBV7-8; TRBD2 aligns across 7 bases. This CDR3 has 16 residues. Germline V gene data show CDR1 as SGHVS and CDR2 as FQNEAQ. The V gene end was trimmed by 0 bases and the J gene end by 2 bases; junction bases not matched to a gene: 7. The CDR3 sequence: CASSLARLADPYEQYF. The part of the CDR3 DNA that was read is TGTGCCAGCAGCTTAGCTCGTCTAGCGGATCCCTACGAG.

In regard to this clone: Sequencing ends 3 residues short of the CDR3 end; the germline J gene provides the rest. The V gene is TRBV20-1, the J gene TRBJ2-7, with D possibly being TRBD1 (5 bases). The CDR3 covers 15 residues. V lost 0 bases to trimming and J lost 3 bases, with 15 bases between them. Germline CDR1 reads DFQATT; CDR2 reads SNEGSKA (reference sequence). Here the CDR3 reads CSARDQGDRFYEQYF. The DNA read from the CDR3 is TGCAGTGCTAGAGATCAGGGCGACAGATTCTACGAG.